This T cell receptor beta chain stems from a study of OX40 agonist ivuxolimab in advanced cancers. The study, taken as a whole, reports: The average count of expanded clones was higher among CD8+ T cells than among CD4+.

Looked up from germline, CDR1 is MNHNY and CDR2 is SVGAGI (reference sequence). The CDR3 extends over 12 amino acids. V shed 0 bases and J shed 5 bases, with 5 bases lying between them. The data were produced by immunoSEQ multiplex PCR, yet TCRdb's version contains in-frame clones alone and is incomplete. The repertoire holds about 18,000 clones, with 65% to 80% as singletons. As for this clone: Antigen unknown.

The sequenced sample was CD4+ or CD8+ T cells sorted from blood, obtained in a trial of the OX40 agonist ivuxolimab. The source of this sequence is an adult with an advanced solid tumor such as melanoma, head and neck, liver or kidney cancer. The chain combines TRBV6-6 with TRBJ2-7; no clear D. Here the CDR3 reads CASSYSGDEQYF. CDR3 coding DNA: TGTGCCAGCAGTTACTCGGGTGACGAGCAGTACTTC.